A single sample is the source of the 14 T cell receptor beta chains below, sequenced in a study of identifying expanded T cells in peripheral blood. Profiling relied on immunoSEQ multiplex PCR, and the TCRdb table lists in-frame clones only, not all of them. The table shows approximately 100,000 clones, with about nine tenths occurring only once. Sequenced material: blood. Every receptor here comes from a person aged 18 to 69 in good health.

The J gene is TRBJ1-4, the V gene TRBV27; D gene uncertain. Germline CDR1 is MNHEY and CDR2 is SMNVEV (reference sequence). Trimming stripped 6 bases from V and 5 bases from J, with 10 bases between. This CDR3 spans 13 amino acids. The CDR3 nucleotides read TGTGCCAGCAGAAAAGTACAAAATGAAAAACTGTTTTTT. Amino acids: CASRKVQNEKLFF.

This chain connects TRBV5-1 to TRBJ2-1; TRBD1 aligns across 7 bases. Germline V lookup: CDR1 SGHRS, CDR2 YFSETQ. The CDR3 has 14 amino acids. The V and J ends lost 2 bases and 3 bases, in that order; junction bases with no gene match: 2. CDR3 coding DNA: TGCGCCAGCAGCTTAGGGACAGTCTACAATGAGCAGTTCTTC. It translates to CASSLGTVYNEQFF.

The rearrangement uses TRBV30 and TRBJ1-1; D call uncertain. V was clipped by 4 bases and J by 1 base, with 7 bases between them. Germline assignment: CDR1 GTSNPN and CDR2 SVGIG (reference sequence). The CDR3 loop spans 12 amino acids. In DNA, the CDR3 is TGTGCCTGGAAACGGGGGAACACTGAAGCTTTCTTT. Amino acid sequence: CAWKRGNTEAFF.

The chain recombines TRBV7-2 with TRBJ2-5; the D is unclear. The CDR3 covers 14 residues. V dropped 6 bases and J dropped 2 bases, with 13 bases sitting between them. Germline V lookup: CDR1 SGHTA, CDR2 FQGNSA. CDR3 sequence reads: CASSRAADQETQYF. The CDR3 bases are TGTGCCAGCAGTCGGGCGGCGGATCAAGAGACCCAGTACTTC.

This sequence joins TRBV6-6 and TRBJ1-4; 10 nucleotides agree with TRBD1. Germline V gives CDR1 MNHNY, CDR2 SVGAGI (reference sequence). Trimming removed 5 bases from V and 6 bases from J; junction bases left unmatched: 6. The CDR3 runs 15 residues. For the CDR3, the DNA is TGTGCCAGCAGTCGCCCCGGGACAGGGGATGAAAAACTGTTTTTT. This gives the protein CASSRPGTGDEKLFF.

The rearrangement uses TRBV6-1 and TRBJ1-2, with unresolved D. In germline, CDR1 is MNHNS, CDR2 SASEGT. CDR3 size: 14 residues. V lost 2 bases to trimming and J lost 4 bases, with 11 bases between them. The CDR3 is CASSENRASYGYTF. The CDR3, as DNA: TGTGCCAGCAGTGAAAATCGGGCATCCTATGGCTACACCTTC.

This chain joins TRBV27 and TRBJ2-7, with D tentatively TRBD1 (5 bases). CDR3 size: 11 residues. Germline assignment: CDR1 MNHEY and CDR2 SMNVEV (reference sequence). V was pared by 6 bases and J by 4 bases, with 7 bases between. CDR3 region: CASRKGYEQYF. DNA of the CDR3: TGTGCCAGCAGAAAGGGGTACGAGCAGTACTTC.

This chain links TRBV4-1 with TRBJ1-1, with a tentative D call TRBD1 (6 bases). This CDR3 region has 17 residues. Trimming took off 4 bases at V and 5 bases at J, with 23 bases between the two ends. Germline lookup yields CDR1 MGHRA and CDR2 YSYEKL. The CDR3 DNA sequence: TGCGCCAGCAGCCGAGTGCTAAATTTGCCGAGGGGGACTGAAGCTTTCTTT. Translating gives CASSRVLNLPRGTEAFF.

V is TRBV18 and J is TRBJ2-7; D is ambiguous. Trimming removed 0 bases from V and 2 bases from J, with 8 bases in between. The CDR3 is 14 residues long. Germline-derived CDR1 and CDR2 are KGHSH and LQKENI. The CDR3 region is CASSPPGQPYEQYF. CDR3 nucleotide sequence: TGTGCCAGCTCACCACCAGGCCAGCCCTACGAGCAGTACTTC. The variable domain in full, with the rest retrieved from reference TRBV18 and TRBJ2-7, is NAGVMQNPRHLVRRRGQEARLRCSPMKGHSHVYWYRQLPEEGLKFMVYLQKENIIDESGMPKERFSAEFPKEGPSILRIQQVVRGDSAAYFCASSPPGQPYEQYFGPGTRLTVT.

V is TRBV4-2 and J is TRBJ2-6; TRBD1 agrees at 8 bases. The CDR3 has 17 amino acids. Trimming cost V 2 bases and J 2 bases; bases outside gene matches: 5. Germline assignment: CDR1 LGHNA and CDR2 YNFKEQ. CDR3 DNA: TGTGCCAGCAGCCAAAACCAGGGGGCGACTGGGGCCAACGTCCTGACTTTC. The encoded protein is CASSQNQGATGANVLTF.

The chain couples TRBV5-1 to TRBJ2-7; TRBD1 agrees at 8 bases. Germline V gives CDR1 SGHRS, CDR2 YFSETQ. This CDR3 comprises 14 residues. V was pared by 4 bases and J by 6 bases, with 9 bases of the junction left unmatched. The DNA for the CDR3 is TGCGCCAGCAGCGGAATAGACAGGGGCGGCGAGCAGTACTTC. It encodes CASSGIDRGGEQYF. The full variable domain, rest sourced from reference TRBV5-1 and TRBJ2-7, is KAGVTQTPRYLIKTRGQQVTLSCSPISGHRSVSWYQQTPGQGLQFLFEYFSETQRNKGNFPGRFSGRQFSNSRSEMNVSTLELGDSALYLCASSGIDRGGEQYFGPGTRLTVT.

This chain links TRBV29-1 with TRBJ2-7; TRBD1 matches 10 bases. With V trimmed by 3 bases and J by 4 bases, 3 bases remained unmatched. This CDR3 region has 13 residues. Germline V CDR1 and CDR2: SQVTM, ANQGSEA. Here the CDR3 DNA reads TGCAGCGTTGAGGGACAGGGGTTTTACGAGCAGTACTTC. It yields the protein CSVEGQGFYEQYF.

The rearrangement uses TRBV6-4 and TRBJ1-3; unclear D gene. Trimming cost V 2 bases and J 1 base, with 12 bases left between them. Per the germline V gene, CDR1 is MRHNA and CDR2 is SNTAGT. The CDR3 consists of 16 residues. CDR3 region: CASSDDLGQSGNTIYF. CDR3 DNA sequence: TGTGCCAGCAGTGACGATCTCGGGCAGTCTGGAAACACCATATATTTT.

The chain has TRBV28 and TRBJ2-3; D tentatively reads TRBD1 or TRBD2 (7 bases each). Between the trimmed V and J ends, which lost 5 bases and 2 bases, there was a span of 17 bases. The CDR3 totals 16 residues. The germline CDR1 and CDR2 sequences are MDHEN and SYDVKM. The CDR3 DNA follows: TGTGCCAGCAGTGGGCCCAGGGGGGGCAACACAGATACGCAGTATTTT. Translation gives CASSGPRGGNTDTQYF.